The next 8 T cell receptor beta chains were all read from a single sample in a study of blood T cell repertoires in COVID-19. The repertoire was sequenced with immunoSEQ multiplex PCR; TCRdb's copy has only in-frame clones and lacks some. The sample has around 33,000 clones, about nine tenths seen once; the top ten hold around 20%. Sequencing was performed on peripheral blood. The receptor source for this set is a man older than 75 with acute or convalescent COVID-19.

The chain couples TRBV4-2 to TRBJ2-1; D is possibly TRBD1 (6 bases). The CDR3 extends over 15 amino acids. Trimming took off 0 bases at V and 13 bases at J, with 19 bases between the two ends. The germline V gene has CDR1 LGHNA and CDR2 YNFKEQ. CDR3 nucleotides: TGTGCCAGCAGCCAAGATTGGGGCACAGGGCTAGGTCAGTTCTTC. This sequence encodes CASSQDWGTGLGQFF.

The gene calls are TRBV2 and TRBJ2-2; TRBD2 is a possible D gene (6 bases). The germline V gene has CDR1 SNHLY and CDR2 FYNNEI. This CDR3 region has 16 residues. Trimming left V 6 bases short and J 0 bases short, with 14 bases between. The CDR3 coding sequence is TGTGCCAGCAGCTTTAGGAGGGCCTCGAACACCGGGGAGCTGTTTTTT. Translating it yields CASSFRRASNTGELFF.

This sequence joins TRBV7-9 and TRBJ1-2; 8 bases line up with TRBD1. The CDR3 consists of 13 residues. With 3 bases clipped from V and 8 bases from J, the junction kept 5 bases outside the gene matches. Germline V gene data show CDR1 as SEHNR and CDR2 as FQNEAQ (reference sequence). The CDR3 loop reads CASSFPGGRGYTF. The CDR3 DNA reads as TGTGCCAGCAGCTTCCCAGGGGGCAGAGGCTACACCTTC. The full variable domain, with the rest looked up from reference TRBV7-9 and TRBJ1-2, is DTGVSQNPRHKITKRGQNVTFRCDPISEHNRLYWYRQTLGQGPEFLTYFQNEAQLEKSRLLSDRFSAERPKGSFSTLEIQRTEQGDSAMYLCASSFPGGRGYTFGSGTRLTVV.

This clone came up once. The CDR3 is CASSLPGTGNTEAFF. The CDR3 DNA reads as TGTGCCAGCAGCTTACCCGGGACAGGGAACACTGAAGCTTTCTTT. V gene TRBV5-6 combines with J gene TRBJ1-1, with 8 bases that match TRBD1. Trimming at V came to 2 bases and at J to 1 base, leaving 4 bases not matched to a gene. The CDR3 totals 15 residues. From germline, CDR1 is SGHDT and CDR2 YYEEEE.

The CDR3 loop reads CASSPVDRATEAFF. CDR3 bases: TGTGCCAGCAGCCCCGTCGACAGGGCCACTGAAGCTTTCTTT. This chain joins TRBV3-1 (or the pseudogene TRBV3-2) and TRBJ1-1; 7 nucleotides align to TRBD1. This CDR3 spans 14 amino acids. The trim removed 4 bases at V and 4 bases at J, leaving 6 bases unmatched. Germline V CDR1 and CDR2: LGHDT, YNNKEL (reference sequence).

CDR3 region: CASRFDRGGYTF. As DNA, the CDR3 is TGTGCCAGCAGATTCGACCGGGGGGGCTACACCTTC. The rearrangement links TRBV2 to TRBJ1-2, with D possibly being TRBD1 (5 bases). V dropped 6 bases and J dropped 8 bases, with 13 bases sitting between them. Looked up from germline, CDR1 is SNHLY and CDR2 is FYNNEI. CDR3 length: 12 residues.

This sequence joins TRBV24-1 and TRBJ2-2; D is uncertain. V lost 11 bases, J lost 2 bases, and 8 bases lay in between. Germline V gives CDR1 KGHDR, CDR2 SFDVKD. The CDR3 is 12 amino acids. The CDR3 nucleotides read TGTGCCATCCGAGGTAACACCGGGGAGCTGTTTTTT. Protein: CAIRGNTGELFF.

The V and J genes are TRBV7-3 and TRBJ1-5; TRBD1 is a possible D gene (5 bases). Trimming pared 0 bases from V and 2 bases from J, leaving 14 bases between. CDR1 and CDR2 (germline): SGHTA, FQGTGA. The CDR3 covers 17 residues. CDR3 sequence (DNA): TGTGCCAGCAGCTTAACCGGACACTCCATGGGCAATCAGCCCCAGCATTTT. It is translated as CASSLTGHSMGNQPQHF.